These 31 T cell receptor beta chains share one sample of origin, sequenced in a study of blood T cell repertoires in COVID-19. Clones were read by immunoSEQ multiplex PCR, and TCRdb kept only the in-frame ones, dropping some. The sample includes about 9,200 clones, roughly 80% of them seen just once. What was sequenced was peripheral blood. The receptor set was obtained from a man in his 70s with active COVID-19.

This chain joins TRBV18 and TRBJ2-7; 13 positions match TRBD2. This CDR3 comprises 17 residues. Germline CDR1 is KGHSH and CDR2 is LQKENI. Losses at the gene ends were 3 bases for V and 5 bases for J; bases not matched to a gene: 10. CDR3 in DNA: TGTGCCAGCTCACCTCTAACTAGCGGGAGGGCCCTCGACGAGCAGTACTTC. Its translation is CASSPLTSGRALDEQYF.

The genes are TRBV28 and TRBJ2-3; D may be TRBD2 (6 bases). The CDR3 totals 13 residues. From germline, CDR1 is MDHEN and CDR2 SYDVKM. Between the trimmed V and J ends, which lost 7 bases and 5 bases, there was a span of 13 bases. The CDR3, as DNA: TGTGCCAGCATGGCGGGAATGGGAGATACGCAGTATTTT. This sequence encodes CASMAGMGDTQYF.

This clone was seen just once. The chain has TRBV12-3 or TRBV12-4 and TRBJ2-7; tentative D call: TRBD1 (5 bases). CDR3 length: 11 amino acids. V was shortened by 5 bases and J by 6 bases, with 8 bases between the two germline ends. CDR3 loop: CASSHRTEQYF. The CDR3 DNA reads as TGTGCCAGCAGTCACAGGACCGAGCAGTACTTC.

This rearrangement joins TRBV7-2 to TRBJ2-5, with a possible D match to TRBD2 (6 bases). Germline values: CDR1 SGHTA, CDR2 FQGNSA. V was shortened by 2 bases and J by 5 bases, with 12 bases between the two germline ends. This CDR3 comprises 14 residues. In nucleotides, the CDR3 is TGTGCCAGCAGCTTAACCAGGGCGGGGGAGACCCAGTACTTC. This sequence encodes CASSLTRAGETQYF. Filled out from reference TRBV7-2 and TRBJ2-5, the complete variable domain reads GAGVSQSPSNKVTEKGKDVELRCDPISGHTALYWYRQSLGQGLEFLIYFQGNSAPDKSGLPSDRFSAERTGGSVSTLTIQRTQQEDSAVYLCASSLTRAGETQYFGPGTRLLVL.

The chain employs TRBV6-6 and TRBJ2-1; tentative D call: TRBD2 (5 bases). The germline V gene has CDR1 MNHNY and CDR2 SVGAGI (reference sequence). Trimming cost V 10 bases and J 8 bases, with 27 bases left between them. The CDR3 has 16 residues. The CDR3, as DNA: TGTGCCACCAGGCCGCAACATTCCGGGGTTGGGGATGAGCAGTTCTTC. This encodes CATRPQHSGVGDEQFF.

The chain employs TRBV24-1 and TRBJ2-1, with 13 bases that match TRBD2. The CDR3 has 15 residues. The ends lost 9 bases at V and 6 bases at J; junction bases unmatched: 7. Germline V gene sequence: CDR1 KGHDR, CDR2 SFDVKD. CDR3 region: CATGTGTSGANEQFF. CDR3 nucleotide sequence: TGTGCCACCGGGACCGGGACTAGCGGGGCCAATGAGCAGTTCTTC.

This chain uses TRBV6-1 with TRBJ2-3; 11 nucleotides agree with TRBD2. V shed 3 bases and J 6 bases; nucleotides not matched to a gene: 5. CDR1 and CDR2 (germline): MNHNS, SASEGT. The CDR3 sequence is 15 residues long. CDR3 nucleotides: TGTGCCAGCAGTGAGAGACTAGCGGGGTGGGATACGCAGTATTTT. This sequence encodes CASSERLAGWDTQYF.

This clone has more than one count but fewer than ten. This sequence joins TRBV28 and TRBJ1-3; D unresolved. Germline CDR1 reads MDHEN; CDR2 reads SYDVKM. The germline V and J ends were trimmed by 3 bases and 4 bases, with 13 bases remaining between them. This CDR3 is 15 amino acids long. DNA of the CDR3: TGTGCCAGCAGTTTCGTGGGGTCGGGGGGAAACACCATATATTTT. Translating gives CASSFVGSGGNTIYF.

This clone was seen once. The CDR3 coding sequence is TGTGCCAGCAGTCTTAGCGGGGGGTTCACAGATACGCAGTATTTT. Translation gives CASSLSGGFTDTQYF. This chain connects TRBV6-5 to TRBJ2-3, with 10 bases identical to TRBD2. Trimming cost V 5 bases and J 2 bases; bases outside gene matches: 4. CDR1 is MNHEY and CDR2 is SVGAGI in the germline V gene. CDR3 size: 15 residues.

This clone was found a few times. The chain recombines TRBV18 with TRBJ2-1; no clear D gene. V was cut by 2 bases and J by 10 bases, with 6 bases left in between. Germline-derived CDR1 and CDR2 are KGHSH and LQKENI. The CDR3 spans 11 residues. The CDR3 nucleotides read TGTGCCAGCTCACCAAACTCGGAGCAGTTCTTC. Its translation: CASSPNSEQFF.

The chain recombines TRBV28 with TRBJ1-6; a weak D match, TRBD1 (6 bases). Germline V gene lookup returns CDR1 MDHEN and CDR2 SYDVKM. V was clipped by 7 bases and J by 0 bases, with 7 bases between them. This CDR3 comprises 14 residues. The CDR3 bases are TGTGCCAGCAACAGGGACTCCTATAATTCACCCCTCCACTTT. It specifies CASNRDSYNSPLHF.

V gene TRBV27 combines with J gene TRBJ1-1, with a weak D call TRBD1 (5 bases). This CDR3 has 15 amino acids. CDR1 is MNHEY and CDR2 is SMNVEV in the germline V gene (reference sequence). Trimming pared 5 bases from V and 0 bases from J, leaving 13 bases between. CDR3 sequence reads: CASSPSWGVNTEAFF. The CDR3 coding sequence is TGTGCCAGCAGTCCCTCTTGGGGGGTGAACACTGAAGCTTTCTTT.

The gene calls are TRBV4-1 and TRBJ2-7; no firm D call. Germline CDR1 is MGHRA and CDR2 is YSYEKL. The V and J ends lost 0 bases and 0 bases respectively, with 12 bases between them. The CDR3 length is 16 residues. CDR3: CASSQEVSVSSYEQYF. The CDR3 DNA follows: TGCGCCAGCAGCCAAGAAGTAAGCGTCAGCTCCTACGAGCAGTACTTC.

CDR3 in DNA: TGTGCCAGCAGTCGCCGGACAGGGAACACTGAAGCTTTCTTT. Protein sequence: CASSRRTGNTEAFF. This chain uses TRBV28 with TRBJ1-1, with TRBD1 matching 7 bases. The germline V gene encodes CDR1 MDHEN and CDR2 SYDVKM. This CDR3 has 14 residues. With 5 bases clipped from V and 1 base from J, the junction kept 4 bases outside the gene matches.

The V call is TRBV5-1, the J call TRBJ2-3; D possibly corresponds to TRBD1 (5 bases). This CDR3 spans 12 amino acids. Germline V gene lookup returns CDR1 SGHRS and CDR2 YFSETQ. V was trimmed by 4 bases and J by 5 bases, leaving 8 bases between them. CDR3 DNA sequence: TGCGCCAGCAGCGACAGAGGAGATACGCAGTATTTT. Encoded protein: CASSDRGDTQYF. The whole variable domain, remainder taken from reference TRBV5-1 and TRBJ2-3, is KAGVTQTPRYLIKTRGQQVTLSCSPISGHRSVSWYQQTPGQGLQFLFEYFSETQRNKGNFPGRFSGRQFSNSRSEMNVSTLELGDSALYLCASSDRGDTQYFGPGTRLTVL.

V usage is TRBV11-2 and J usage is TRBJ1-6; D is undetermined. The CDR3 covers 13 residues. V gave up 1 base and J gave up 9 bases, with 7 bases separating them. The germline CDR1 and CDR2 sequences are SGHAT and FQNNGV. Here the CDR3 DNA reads TGTGCCAGCAGCTTAGGGCGGATTTCACCCCTCCACTTT. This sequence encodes CASSLGRISPLHF.

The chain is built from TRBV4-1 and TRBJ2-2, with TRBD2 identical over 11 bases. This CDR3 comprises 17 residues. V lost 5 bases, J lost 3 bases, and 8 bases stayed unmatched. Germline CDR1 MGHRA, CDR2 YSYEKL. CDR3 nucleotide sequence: TGCGCCAGCAGCAAGGGGGGACTAGCGGAGTACACCGGGGAGCTGTTTTTT. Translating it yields CASSKGGLAEYTGELFF.

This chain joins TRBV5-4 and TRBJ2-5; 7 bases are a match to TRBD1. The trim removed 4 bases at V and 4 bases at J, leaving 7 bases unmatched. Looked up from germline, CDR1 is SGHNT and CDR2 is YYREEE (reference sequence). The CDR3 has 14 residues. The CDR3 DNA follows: TGTGCCAGCAGCCCCAAATGGGACAGAGAGACCCAGTACTTC. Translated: CASSPKWDRETQYF.

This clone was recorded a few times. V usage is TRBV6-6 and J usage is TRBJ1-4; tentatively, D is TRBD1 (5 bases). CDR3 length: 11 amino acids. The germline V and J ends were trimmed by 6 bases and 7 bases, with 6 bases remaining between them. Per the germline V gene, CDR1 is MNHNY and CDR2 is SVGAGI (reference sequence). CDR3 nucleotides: TGTGCCAGCAGGGGGGGTGAAAAACTGTTTTTT. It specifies CASRGGEKLFF.

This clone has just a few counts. This CDR3 reads CASSLWTSGRNTDTQYF. CDR3 sequence (DNA): TGTGCCAGCAGCTTGTGGACTAGCGGGAGGAACACAGATACGCAGTATTTT. This chain uses TRBV11-2 with TRBJ2-3, with 14 bases fitting TRBD2. V shed 3 bases, J shed 2 bases, and the junction held 4 bases outside the gene matches. This CDR3 region has 17 residues. Germline lookup yields CDR1 SGHAT and CDR2 FQNNGV.

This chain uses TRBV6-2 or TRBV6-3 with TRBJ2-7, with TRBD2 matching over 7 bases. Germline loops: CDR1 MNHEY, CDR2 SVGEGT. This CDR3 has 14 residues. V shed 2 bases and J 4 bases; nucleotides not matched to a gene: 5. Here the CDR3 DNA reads TGTGCCAGCAGTTACATGGCGGGAGCTTACGAGCAGTACTTC. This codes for CASSYMAGAYEQYF.

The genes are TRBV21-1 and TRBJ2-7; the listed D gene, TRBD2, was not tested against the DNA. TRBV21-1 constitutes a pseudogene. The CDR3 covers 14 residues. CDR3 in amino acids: CASSKADGRYEQYF. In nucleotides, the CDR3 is TGTGCCAGCAGCAAAGCAGACGGGAGGTACGAGCAGTACTTC.

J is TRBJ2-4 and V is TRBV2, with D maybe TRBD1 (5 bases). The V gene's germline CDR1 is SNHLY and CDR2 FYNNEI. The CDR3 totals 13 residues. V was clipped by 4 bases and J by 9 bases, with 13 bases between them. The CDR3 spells CASSGVGPGIQYF. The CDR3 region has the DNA TGTGCCAGCAGTGGGGTGGGGCCCGGCATTCAGTACTTC.

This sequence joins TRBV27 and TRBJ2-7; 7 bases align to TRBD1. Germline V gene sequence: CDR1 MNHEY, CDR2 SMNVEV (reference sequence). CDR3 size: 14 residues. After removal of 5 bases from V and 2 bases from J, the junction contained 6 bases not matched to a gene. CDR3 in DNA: TGTGCCAGCAGTAAACAGGGGCTCCCCTACGAGCAGTACTTC. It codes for CASSKQGLPYEQYF.

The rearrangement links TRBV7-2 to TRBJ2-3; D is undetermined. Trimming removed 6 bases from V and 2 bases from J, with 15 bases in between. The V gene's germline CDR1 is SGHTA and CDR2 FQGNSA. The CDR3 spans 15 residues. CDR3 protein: CASRRSVRPTDTQYF. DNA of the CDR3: TGTGCCAGCAGAAGGAGTGTGAGACCCACAGATACGCAGTATTTT. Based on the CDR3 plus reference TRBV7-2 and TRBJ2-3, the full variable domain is GAGVSQSPSNKVTEKGKDVELRCDPISGHTALYWYRQSLGQGLEFLIYFQGNSAPDKSGLPSDRFSAERTGGSVSTLTIQRTQQEDSAVYLCASRRSVRPTDTQYFGPGTRLTVL.

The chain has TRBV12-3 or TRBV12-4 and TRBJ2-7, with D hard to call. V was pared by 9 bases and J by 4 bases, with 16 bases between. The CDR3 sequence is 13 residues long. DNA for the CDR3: TGTGCCAGTTCGAGAAACCGAGGATACGAGCAGTACTTC. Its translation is CASSRNRGYEQYF.

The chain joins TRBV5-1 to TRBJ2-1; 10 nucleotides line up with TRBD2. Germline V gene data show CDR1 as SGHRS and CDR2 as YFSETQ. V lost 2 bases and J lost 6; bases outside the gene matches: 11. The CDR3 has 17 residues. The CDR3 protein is CASSLPGLALSRNEQFF. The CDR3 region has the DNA TGCGCCAGCAGCTTACCGGGACTAGCGTTGTCCCGCAATGAGCAGTTCTTC.

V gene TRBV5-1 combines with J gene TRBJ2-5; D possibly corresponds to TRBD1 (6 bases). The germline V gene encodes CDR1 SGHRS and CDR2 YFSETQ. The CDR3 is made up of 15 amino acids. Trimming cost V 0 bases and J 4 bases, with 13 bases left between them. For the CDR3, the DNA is TGCGCCAGCAGCTTGGAAGCAGGGGCCCTAGAGACCCAGTACTTC. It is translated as CASSLEAGALETQYF.

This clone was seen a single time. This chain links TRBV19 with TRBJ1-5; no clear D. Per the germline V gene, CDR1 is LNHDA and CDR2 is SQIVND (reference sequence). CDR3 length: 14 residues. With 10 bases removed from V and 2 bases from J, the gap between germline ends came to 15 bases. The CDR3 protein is CATTDLWGNQPQHF. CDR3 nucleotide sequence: TGTGCCACTACAGACCTTTGGGGCAATCAGCCCCAGCATTTT.

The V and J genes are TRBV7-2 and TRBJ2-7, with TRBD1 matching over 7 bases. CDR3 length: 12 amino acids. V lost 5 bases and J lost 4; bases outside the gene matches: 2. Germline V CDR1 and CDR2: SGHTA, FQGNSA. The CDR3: CASSATGYEQYF. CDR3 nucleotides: TGTGCCAGCAGCGCGACAGGGTACGAGCAGTACTTC.

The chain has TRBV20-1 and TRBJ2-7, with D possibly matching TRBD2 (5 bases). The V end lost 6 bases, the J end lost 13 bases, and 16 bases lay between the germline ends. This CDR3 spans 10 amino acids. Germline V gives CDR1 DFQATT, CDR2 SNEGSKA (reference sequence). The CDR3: CSAEISRVYF. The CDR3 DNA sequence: TGCAGTGCCGAAATATCGAGGGTTTACTTC.